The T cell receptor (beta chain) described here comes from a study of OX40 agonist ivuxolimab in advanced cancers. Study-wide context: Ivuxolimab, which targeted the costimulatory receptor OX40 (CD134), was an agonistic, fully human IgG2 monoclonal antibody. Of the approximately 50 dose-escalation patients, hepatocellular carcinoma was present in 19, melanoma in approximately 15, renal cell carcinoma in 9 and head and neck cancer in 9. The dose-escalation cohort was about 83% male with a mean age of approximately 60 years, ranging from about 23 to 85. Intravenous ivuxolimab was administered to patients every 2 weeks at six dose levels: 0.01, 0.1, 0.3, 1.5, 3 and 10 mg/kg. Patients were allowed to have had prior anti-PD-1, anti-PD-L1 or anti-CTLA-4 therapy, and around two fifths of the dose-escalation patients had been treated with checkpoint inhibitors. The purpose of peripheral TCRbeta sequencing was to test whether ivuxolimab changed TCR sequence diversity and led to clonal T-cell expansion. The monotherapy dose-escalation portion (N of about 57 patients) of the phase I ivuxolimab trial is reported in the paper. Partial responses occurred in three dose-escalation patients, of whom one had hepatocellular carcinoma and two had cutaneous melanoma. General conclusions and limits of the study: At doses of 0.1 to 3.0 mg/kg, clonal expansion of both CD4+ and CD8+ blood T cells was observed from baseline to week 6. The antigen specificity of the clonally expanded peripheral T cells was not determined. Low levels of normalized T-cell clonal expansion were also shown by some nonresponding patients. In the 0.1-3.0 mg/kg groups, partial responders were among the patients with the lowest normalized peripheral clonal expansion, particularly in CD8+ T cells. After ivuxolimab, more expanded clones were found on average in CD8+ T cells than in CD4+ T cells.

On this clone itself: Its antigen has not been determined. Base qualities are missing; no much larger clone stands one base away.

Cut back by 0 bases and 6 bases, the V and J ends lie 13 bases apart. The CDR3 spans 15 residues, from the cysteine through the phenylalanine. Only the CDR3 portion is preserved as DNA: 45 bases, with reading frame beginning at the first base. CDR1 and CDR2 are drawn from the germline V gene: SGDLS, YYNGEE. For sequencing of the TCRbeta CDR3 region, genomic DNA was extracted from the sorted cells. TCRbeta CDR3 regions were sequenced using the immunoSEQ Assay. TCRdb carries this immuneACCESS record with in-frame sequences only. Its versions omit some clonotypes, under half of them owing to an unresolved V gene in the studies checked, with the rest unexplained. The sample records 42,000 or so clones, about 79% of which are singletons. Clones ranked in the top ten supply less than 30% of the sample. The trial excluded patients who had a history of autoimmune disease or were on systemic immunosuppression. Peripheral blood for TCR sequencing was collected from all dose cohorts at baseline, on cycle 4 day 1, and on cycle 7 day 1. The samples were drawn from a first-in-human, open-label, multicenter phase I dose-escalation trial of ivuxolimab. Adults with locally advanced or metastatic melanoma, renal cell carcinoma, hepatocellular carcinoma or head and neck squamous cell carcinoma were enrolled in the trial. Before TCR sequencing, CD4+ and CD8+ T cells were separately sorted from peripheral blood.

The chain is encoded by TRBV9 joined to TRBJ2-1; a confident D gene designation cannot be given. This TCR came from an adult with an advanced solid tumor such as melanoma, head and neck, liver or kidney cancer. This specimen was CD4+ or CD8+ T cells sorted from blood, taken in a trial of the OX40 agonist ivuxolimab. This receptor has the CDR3 CASSVDGVVANEQFF. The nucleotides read TGTGCCAGCAGCGTAGATGGGGTTGTAGCCAATGAGCAGTTCTTC.